This TCR beta chain was observed in a study of blood T cell repertoires in COVID-19 (dated by TCRdb to about 2020). The study in broad terms: Collaborator samples came from the United States, Italy and Spain and covered acute and convalescent phases of COVID-19. The material from the prospective study consisted of cDNA or gDNA derived from T cells, B-cell-depleted T cells, or PBMCs. A freely available public database, intended as a resource for researchers studying the immune response to SARS-CoV-2, is where the repertoires were released. Subjects who had been exposed to COVID-19, were actively infected with it, or had recovered from it provided the deeply sampled blood TCRbeta repertoires that made up the dataset. Where available, HLA class I and class II types were taken from metadata supplied by the sample provider and were not determined by assay-based typing. A de-identified subject ID, COVID-19 status, age in years and sex were almost always included in the sample metadata. The samples were drawn from the first 160 participants of the ongoing ImmuneRACE study and from 1,254 subjects provided by 6 global collaborators.

Concerning this clone: This clone's antigen is unknown. Base-call qualities are not available, and no considerably larger clone is one nucleotide away.

Participants in the prospective study were enrolled through a virtual design, were aged 18 to 89 years, and lived in approximately 25 United States geographic areas. Cohort assignment in the prospective study relied on participant-reported clinical history from a screening survey and a study questionnaire. Recovered participants in ImmuneRACE Cohort 3 were defined as having two consecutive negative NP/OP PCR tests, clearance from a healthcare professional, or resolution of symptoms. Mobile phlebotomists in the prospective study collected whole blood, serum and a nasopharyngeal or oropharyngeal swab from every participant. Prospective study participants could optionally give additional blood draws and questionnaires over an approximately two-month period. Before DNA extraction, prospective study blood samples were shipped either frozen or at room temperature. On the study overall, not on this receptor specifically: Clinical and demographic metadata were provided uncurated, with the amount varying by source and participant.

TCRbeta CDR3 regions were amplified from genomic DNA using the immunoSEQ Assay, a bias-controlled multiplex PCR. The study's processing was this. Within the assay, amplification of reference gene primers was used to estimate how many nucleated cells each sample contained. To quantify the absolute abundance of each unique TCRbeta CDR3 rearrangement, sequence reads were collapsed and filtered. Productive Simpson clonality was computed per sample as the square root of Simpson's diversity index over productive rearrangements. Sourced from immuneACCESS, this table was stored by TCRdb with only in-frame sequences that have V and J called. A share of the clones is absent; for the studies checked, an unresolved V gene accounts for under half, and the remainder has no known explanation. V and J calls and clone size are those listed in that table; D and trimming were worked out from the DNA. The sample table holds roughly 520,000 clones, of which 88% were seen once. The ten largest make up 1.5% to 2% of the sample.

The germline V gene provides CDR1 SQVTM and CDR2 ANQGSEA. Reading from cysteine to phenylalanine, the CDR3 counts 14 amino acids. CDR3 DNA only is kept here, 42 bases in frame from base 1. V loses 3 bases, J loses 6 bases, and the germline ends lie 15 bases apart. This clonotype originated in a woman aged 40 to 50 who had recovered from COVID-19. The rearrangement combines TRBV29-1 with TRBJ2-1, with TRBD2 tentatively as D gene (6 bases match). Source material: PBMCs or T cells enriched from blood (not recorded which). The DNA reads as follows: TGCAGCGTTGATTCGGGAGACGGAACCAATGAGCAGTTCTTC. Translated, it gives CSVDSGDGTNEQFF.